This T cell receptor beta chain was sequenced for a study of blood T cell repertoires in COVID-19 (dated by TCRdb to about 2020). Background on the whole study: Collaborator samples came from the United States, Italy and Spain and covered acute and convalescent phases of COVID-19. The prospective study material was composed of cDNA or gDNA derived from T cells, B-cell-depleted T cells, or PBMCs. Subjects who had been exposed to COVID-19, were actively infected with it, or had recovered from it provided the deeply sampled blood TCRbeta repertoires that made up the dataset. The repertoires were made available in a free public database intended to serve as a resource for research on the immune response to SARS-CoV-2. The samples were drawn from two sources: the first 160 participants of the ongoing ImmuneRACE study, and 1,254 subjects contributed by 6 global collaborators. Sample metadata almost always included a de-identified subject ID, COVID-19 status, age in years and sex. Where HLA class I and class II types were available, the types were taken from metadata supplied by the sample provider, not from assay-based typing. Overall results and qualifications from the work: The quantity of clinical and demographic metadata differed by source and by participant and was supplied without curation.

The immunoSEQ Assay, a bias-controlled multiplex PCR, was used to amplify TCRbeta CDR3 regions from genomic DNA. The paper's processing steps were these. Within the assay, amplification of reference gene primers was used to estimate how many nucleated cells each sample contained. To quantify the absolute abundance of each unique TCRbeta CDR3 rearrangement, sequence reads were collapsed and filtered. For each sample, productive Simpson clonality was calculated by taking the square root of Simpson's diversity index across productive rearrangements. TCRdb retrieved this table from immuneACCESS and kept in-frame rearrangements only. Not all clones are present; in checked studies, unresolved V genes account for under half, and no reason is known for the remainder. The DNA was the basis for D and trimming; V, J and clone size are from that table. This sample gives 130,000 to 150,000 clones in total; around four fifths of them show up just once. Under 3% of the sample belongs to the ten largest clones.

Notes on this clone: Which antigen it targets is not known. No base quality information exists; no much larger clone differs at one position.

The collaborating institutions used their own protocols to collect whole blood in K2EDTA tubes. For TCRbeta analysis, collaborators shipped samples in one of three forms: frozen whole blood, isolated PBMCs, or DNA extracted from either of those sample types. From its cysteine to its phenylalanine, the CDR3 spans 16 amino acids. Just the 48-base CDR3 DNA is kept, in frame starting at base 1. At the junction V is shortened by 7 bases and J by 3 bases; bases outside the gene matches: 14. CDR1 LNHDA and CDR2 SQIVND were looked up in the germline V gene (reference sequence). This clonotype was sampled from a woman aged 40 to 50 with active or convalescent COVID-19. The chain was built from TRBV19 and TRBJ1-2; 7 bases in the middle match TRBD1. The specimen sequenced was peripheral blood. In nucleotides, the sequence is TGTGCCAGTACCGCGTTAACAGGGGAAGGGCACTATGGCTACACCTTC. Translated, it gives CASTALTGEGHYGYTF.